Included here is one T cell receptor (beta chain) sequence, with context. Its specificity is not known. The data derive from a study of T cell responses to AZD1222 COVID-19 vaccine. Method: immunoSEQ multiplex PCR; TCRdb's copy keeps in-frame clones and lacks some. The sample lists about 92,000 clones; approximately 90% were seen once. The CDR3 runs 15 residues. Trimming left V 5 bases short and J 2 bases short, with 14 bases between. The germline V gene encodes CDR1 MDHEN and CDR2 SYDVKM. Study outcomes and limitations: Clonal diversity may have been underestimated, and the donors were mostly white British, with more females than males.

This material consisted of peripheral blood, taken on day 0 of AZD1222 vaccination. The chain links TRBV28 to TRBJ2-3, with D unclear. This clonotype was obtained from an adult in good health. DNA of the CDR3: TGTGCCAGCAGTACCATCGGACGAGCCACAGATACGCAGTATTTT. Translation gives CASSTIGRATDTQYF.